This T cell receptor beta chain was recovered during a study of cytomegalovirus exposure and HLA in healthy donors. Germline V gene lookup returns CDR1 SGHRS and CDR2 YFSETQ. The trim removed 4 bases at V and 7 bases at J, leaving 4 bases unmatched. This CDR3 is built from 15 residues. In the PCR, 60 Vbeta and 13 Jbeta primers were used. Here immunoSEQ multiplex PCR was the method, and the copy in TCRdb shows in-frame clones only, minus some. This table has around 150,000 clones, roughly 63% appearing once. This clone was detected only a few times. The receptor was derived from a woman aged 60 to 75 in good health and CMV-seropositive. The sample consisted of PBMCs. This chain links TRBV5-1 with TRBJ2-1; 14 nucleotides match TRBD2. The CDR3 sequence is CASSAGLAGVNEQFF. Written as DNA, the CDR3 is TGCGCCAGCAGCGCGGGACTAGCGGGAGTAAATGAGCAGTTCTTC.